This T cell receptor beta chain was captured by sequencing in a study of Ad26.COV2.S vaccination and SARS-CoV-2 variants. Germline CDR1 SGDLS, CDR2 YYNGEE. Trimming cost V 3 bases and J 3 bases; bases outside gene matches: 9. The length of the CDR3 is 17 residues. Measured with immunoSEQ multiplex PCR; TCRdb has only the in-frame clones, and not every one. Of a few hundred thousand clones listed, 83% are singletons. As for treatment: roughly 20 received Ad26.COV2.S at low or high dose, single or two shots; about 5 received placebo; per-sample allocation not given. Samples came from day 63 after the first vaccine or placebo injection. Findings and limits, study-wide: There was reportedly substantial breadth in spike-specific CD8+ and CD4+ T cell responses after vaccination. The TCR breadth and depth analyses may have produced an underestimate of total T cell responses. Higher spike-specific TCR breadth was found in vaccine recipients than in placebo recipients.

This clone came up a few times. Its matching antigen is unknown. The genes are TRBV9 and TRBJ2-2, with 9 positions matching TRBD2. The sample was peripheral blood, taken in a trial of Ad26.COV2.S vaccine versus placebo. This receptor was obtained from a person between 18 and 65 years old who received the Ad26.COV2.S COVID-19 vaccine or a placebo. This CDR3 is CASSGEAGTSYTGELFF. The CDR3 DNA sequence: TGTGCCAGCAGCGGAGAGGCCGGGACTAGCTACACCGGGGAGCTGTTTTTT.